This record covers a single T cell receptor (beta chain). Germline CDR1 reads SGHRS; CDR2 reads YFSETQ. This CDR3 comprises 16 residues. After removal of 2 bases from V and 5 bases from J, the junction contained 5 bases not matched to a gene. The data belong to a study of PD-L1 blockade in urothelial cancer. Across the whole study: The authors examined blood 3 weeks (second dose) and 6 weeks after treatment start.

Every patient provided from 1 to 8 samples, collected pretreatment and on-treatment. Libraries were prepared by immunoSEQ multiplex PCR; TCRdb keeps only in-frame clonotypes and omits some of them. The repertoire has 20,000 to 25,000 clones, 85% to 90% of them found once; the top ten carry 15% to 20%. The chain is built from TRBV5-1 and TRBJ2-1; TRBD2 matches at 12 bases. This receptor was obtained from a woman aged 55-70 years with urothelial cancer. The material was PBMCs, obtained around atezolizumab (anti-PD-L1) treatment. The DNA of the CDR3 is TGCGCCAGCAGCTTTGGGACTAGCGGGCCAAACAATGAGCAGTTCTTC. The encoded protein is CASSFGTSGPNNEQFF. The full variable domain, in which reference TRBV5-1 and TRBJ2-1 provide the parts outside the CDR3, is KAGVTQTPRYLIKTRGQQVTLSCSPISGHRSVSWYQQTPGQGLQFLFEYFSETQRNKGNFPGRFSGRQFSNSRSEMNVSTLELGDSALYLCASSFGTSGPNNEQFFGPGTRLTVL.